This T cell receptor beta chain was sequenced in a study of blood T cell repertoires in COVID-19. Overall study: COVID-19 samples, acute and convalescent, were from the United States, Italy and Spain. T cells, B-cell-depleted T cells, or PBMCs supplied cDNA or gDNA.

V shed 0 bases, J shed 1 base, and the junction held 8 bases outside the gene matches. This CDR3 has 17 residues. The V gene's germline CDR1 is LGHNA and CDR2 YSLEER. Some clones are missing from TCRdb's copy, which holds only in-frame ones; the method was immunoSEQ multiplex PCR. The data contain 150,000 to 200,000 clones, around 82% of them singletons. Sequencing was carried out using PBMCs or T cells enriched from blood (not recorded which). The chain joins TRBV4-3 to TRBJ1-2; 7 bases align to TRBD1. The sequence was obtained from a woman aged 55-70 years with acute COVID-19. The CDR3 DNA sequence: TGCGCCAGCAGCCAAGATGGTTTACAGGGGTATAACTATGGCTACACCTTC. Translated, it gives CASSQDGLQGYNYGYTF.